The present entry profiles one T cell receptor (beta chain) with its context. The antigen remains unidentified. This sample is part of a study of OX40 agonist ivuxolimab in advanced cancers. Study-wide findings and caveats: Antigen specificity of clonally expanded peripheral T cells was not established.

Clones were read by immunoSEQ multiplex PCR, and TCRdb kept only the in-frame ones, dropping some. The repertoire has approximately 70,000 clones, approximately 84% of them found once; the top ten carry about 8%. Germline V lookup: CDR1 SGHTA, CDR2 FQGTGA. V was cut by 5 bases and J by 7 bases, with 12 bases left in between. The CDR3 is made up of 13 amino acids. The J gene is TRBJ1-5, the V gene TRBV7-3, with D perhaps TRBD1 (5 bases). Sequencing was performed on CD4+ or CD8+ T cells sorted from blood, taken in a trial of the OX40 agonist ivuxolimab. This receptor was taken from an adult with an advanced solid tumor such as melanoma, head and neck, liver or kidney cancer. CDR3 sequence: CASSPSPGQPQHF. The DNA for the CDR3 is TGTGCCAGCAGCCCCAGTCCAGGGCAGCCCCAGCATTTT.